A single sample gave rise to the 10 T cell receptor beta chains below, sequenced in a study of neurological immune-mediated disorders. MiXCR, applied by TCRdb to the 5' RACE reads, yields one record per CDR3 protein. The table includes tens of thousands of distinct CDR3 sequences, 10% detected once. The sample consisted of PBMCs. These receptor sequences come from a woman in her 30s with HTLV-1-associated myelopathy (HAM/TSP).

This clonotype was picked up many times. The V and J genes are TRBV7-6 and TRBJ1-4, with D possibly being TRBD1 (6 bases). CDR3 length: 16 amino acids. Trimming left V 3 bases short and J 5 bases short, with 16 bases between. The germline V gene has CDR1 SGHVS and CDR2 FNYEAQ. CDR3 DNA sequence: TGTGCCAGCAGCTTTGGCCGACAGGCACCAAATGAAAAACTGTTTTTT. This translates into CASSFGRQAPNEKLFF.

By sample share, this clonotype is medium-sized. The J gene is TRBJ1-1, the V gene TRBV20-1, with D unclear. Germline values: CDR1 DFQATT, CDR2 SNEGSKA (reference sequence). CDR3 length: 14 residues. With 6 bases removed from V and 0 bases from J, the gap between germline ends came to 14 bases. This CDR3 is CSAVATPMNTEAFF. Written as DNA, the CDR3 is TGCAGTGCAGTAGCGACTCCCATGAACACTGAAGCTTTCTTT.

This clonotype was seen ten or more times. The chain recombines TRBV5-1 with TRBJ2-7; 11 bases match TRBD1. CDR1 and CDR2 from the germline V gene are SGHRS and YFSETQ. This CDR3 is 14 amino acids long. Unmatched junction bases numbered 3, after V lost 2 bases and J lost 5 bases. CDR3 DNA: TGCGCCAGCAGCTTAGGGACAGGGGGGCACGAGCAGTACTTC. It yields the protein CASSLGTGGHEQYF.

As to this clonotype: The limits of the CDR3 on the DNA are not certain, so only TCRdb's listed CDR3 is given. The chain recombines TRBV5-1 with TRBJ1-1; the table's D call, TRBD1, has no DNA check behind it. Germline V gene lookup returns CDR1 SGHRS and CDR2 YFSETQ. The CDR3 length is 20 residues, termini included. CDR3 protein: CASSFYICSAGREWGAEAFF.

J is TRBJ2-3 and V is TRBV6-5; no firm D call. The CDR3 contains 13 residues. The V end lost 7 bases, the J end lost 6 bases, and 14 bases lay between the germline ends. Germline CDR1 and CDR2: MNHEY and SVGAGI. The CDR3 sequence: CASITMAYDTQYF. In DNA, the CDR3 is TGTGCCAGCATAACCATGGCGTACGATACGCAGTATTTT.

This clonotype was counted ten times or more. The chain joins TRBV20-1 to TRBJ2-3; D not resolved. CDR3 length: 15 residues. Germline-derived CDR1 and CDR2 are DFQATT and SNEGSKA (reference sequence). Trimming shortened V by 3 bases and J by 0 bases, and 13 bases separated the two germline ends. The CDR3 bases are TGCAGTGCTAGGGTGGACGGTCCTAGCACAGATACGCAGTATTTT. Its translation is CSARVDGPSTDTQYF.

There are many counts of this clonotype. The rearrangement uses TRBV7-2 and TRBJ2-3; 9 bases map to TRBD2. This CDR3 has 15 amino acids. V trimming: 5 bases; J trimming: 3 bases; junction bases outside the gene matches: 6. Germline V gives CDR1 SGHTA, CDR2 FQGNSA. The CDR3 DNA reads as TGTGCCAGCAGCATTAGCGGGGGTGGTACAGATACGCAGTATTTT. Protein sequence: CASSISGGGTDTQYF. Using reference TRBV7-2 and TRBJ2-3 for the parts outside the CDR3, the full variable domain is GAGVSQSPSNKVTEKGKDVELRCDPISGHTALYWYRQSLGQGLEFLIYFQGNSAPDKSGLPSDRFSAERTGGSVSTLTIQRTQQEDSAVYLCASSISGGGTDTQYFGPGTRLTVL.

This clonotype appeared many times. V and J are TRBV5-1 and TRBJ1-2, with TRBD1 matching 8 bases. This CDR3 has 15 residues. Germline CDR1 and CDR2: SGHRS and YFSETQ. V was clipped by 0 bases and J by 4 bases; unmatched bases: 5. CDR3: CASSLATGARYGYTF. The DNA for the CDR3 is TGCGCCAGCAGCTTGGCGACAGGGGCCCGCTATGGCTACACCTTC.

In this sample, this clonotype turned up many times. The V gene is TRBV7-8, the J gene TRBJ2-1, with D possibly matching TRBD2 (5 bases). This CDR3 has 13 amino acids. V was clipped by 6 bases and J by 9 bases, with 15 bases between them. The germline V gene has CDR1 SGHVS and CDR2 FQNEAQ. In nucleotides, the CDR3 is TGTGCCAGCAGGGAGGAAACGGTAGGTGAGCAGTTCTTC. It specifies CASREETVGEQFF. Looking up the rest from reference TRBV7-8 and TRBJ2-1 gives the full variable domain: GAGVSQSPRYKVAKRGQDVALRCDPISGHVSLFWYQQALGQGPEFLTYFQNEAQLDKSGLPSDRFFAERPEGSVSTLKIQRTQQEDSAVYLCASREETVGEQFFGPGTRLTVL.

In its sample, this clonotype was seen many times. V and J are TRBV5-6 and TRBJ2-7, with 7 bases identical to TRBD2. The germline CDR1 and CDR2 sequences are SGHDT and YYEEEE. This CDR3 has 15 amino acids. With 4 bases clipped from V and 0 bases from J, the junction kept 7 bases outside the gene matches. The CDR3 is CASSEAGRSSYEQYF. The CDR3 DNA reads TGTGCCAGCAGCGAAGCGGGGCGTAGCTCCTACGAGCAGTACTTC.